This TCR beta chain was sequenced in a study of neoadjuvant anti-PD-1 for oral cavity cancer. Across the study: Patients without progression received a fourth nivolumab dose around day 43, then surgical resection on days 50-56. General study results and limits: Post-nivolumab, blood T cell clonality was significantly elevated in non-responders. Higher pretreatment Treg/Th17 ratios tracked higher pretreatment blood clonality.

Germline-derived CDR1 and CDR2 are WSHSY and SAAADI. The junction had 12 bases not matched to a gene; V was cut back by 6 bases and J by 7 bases. The CDR3 is made up of 15 amino acids. This clone was seen just once. No antigen is known for it. Sequencing used immunoSEQ multiplex PCR; TCRdb keeps in-frame clones, though not all of them. The data contain more than 15,000 clones, 55% to 75% of them singletons. V gene TRBV10-2 combines with J gene TRBJ2-3, with 8 bases identical to TRBD2. This material consisted of PBMCs, taken before nivolumab (anti-PD-1) treatment. The origin of this receptor is a person aged 35-80 years with oral cavity squamous cell carcinoma. For the CDR3, the DNA is TGCGCCAGCAGGAGAAGTAGCGGGAAAGAGTATACGCAGTATTTT. Amino acids: CASRRSSGKEYTQYF.